The clone carrying this T cell receptor beta chain was observed at least ten times. TCRdb reprocessed the 5' RACE reads with MiXCR, giving one entry per CDR3 protein. Of 250,000 or so distinct CDR3 sequences listed, roughly 10% were seen once; the top ten hold less than 3%. This specimen belongs to a study of CD8 T cells in ankylosing spondylitis. The CDR3 covers 15 residues. Looked up from germline, CDR1 is DFQATT and CDR2 is SNEGSKA (reference sequence). V lost 6 bases to trimming and J lost 1 base, with 16 bases between them. The gene calls are TRBV20-1 and TRBJ2-1, with D tentatively TRBD2 (5 bases). This sequence originates from a male donor with ankylosing spondylitis or in good health (not recorded which). The sequenced sample was blood, either unsorted or a sorted T cell fraction (not recorded which). CDR3 DNA: TGCAGTGCCCCAGGCCTGGGAGAATCCTACAATGAGCAGTTCTTC. This codes for CSAPGLGESYNEQFF.